This T cell receptor beta chain was profiled in a study of T-cell reconstitution after alpha-beta-depleted transplantation in children. Preparation of the TCRbeta library involved a method that used unique molecular identifiers. A single record per CDR3 protein comes from TCRdb applying MiXCR to the PCR reads. The sample consists of roughly 300,000 distinct CDR3 sequences, about 9.3% of them appearing once. The TCR comes from a human donor who donated a stem cell graft to a child with acute lymphoblastic leukemia. Sequenced here: PBMCs from the stem cell graft donor, sampled from the stem cell graft.

Written as DNA, the CDR3 is TGCGCCAGCAGCTCCACTAGCGGGACGGGGGACACCGGGGAGCTGTTTTTT. It is translated as CASSSTSGTGDTGELFF. The chain has TRBV5-1 and TRBJ2-2; 10 positions match TRBD2. Losses at the gene ends were 3 bases for V and 3 bases for J; bases not matched to a gene: 8. The CDR3 has 17 residues. The germline CDR1 and CDR2 sequences are SGHRS and YFSETQ.